One and the same sample provided the 5 T cell receptor beta chains below, sequenced in a study of T cells expressing NK-cell markers. No DNA is given; TCRdb re-called the 5' RACE reads and lists each CDR3 protein once. Its clone listing holds about 390,000 distinct CDR3 sequences. Sequences were obtained from blood T cells: a sorted CD56 or NKG2C T cell subset, CD4+ or CD8+ T cells, or bulk PBMC T cells (not recorded which). The receptor set was obtained from a woman between 45 and 65 years old in good health.

The rearrangement links TRBV12-3 or TRBV12-4 to TRBJ2-1; checking the TCRdb D call of TRBD2 is not possible without DNA. The CDR3 loop spans 12 amino acids. The CDR3 sequence: CASSLLAGHGFF.

V and J are TRBV29-1 and TRBJ1-1. Germline CDR1 SQVTM, CDR2 ANQGSEA. The CDR3 consists of 18 residues. CDR3: CSDQTTDRALSLNTEAFF.

V is TRBV7-9 and J is TRBJ2-1; TCRdb returns TRBD2, unconfirmable since there is no DNA. The germline V gene encodes CDR1 SEHNR and CDR2 FQNEAQ (reference sequence). This CDR3 region has 15 residues. CDR3 in amino acids: CASSSSGSIPNEQFF. Filled out from reference TRBV7-9 and TRBJ2-1, the complete variable domain reads DTGVSQNPRHKITKRGQNVTFRCDPISEHNRLYWYRQTLGQGPEFLTYFQNEAQLEKSRLLSDRFSAERPKGSFSTLEIQRTEQGDSAMYLCASSSSGSIPNEQFFGPGTRLTVL.

The rearrangement joins TRBV7-9 to TRBJ2-5. CDR3 length equals 13 residues. Germline V gene sequence: CDR1 SEHNR, CDR2 FQNEAQ (reference sequence). This chain's CDR3 is CATGGGFQETQYF.

V and J are TRBV5-6 and TRBJ2-1; TCRdb returns TRBD2, unconfirmable since there is no DNA. The CDR3 contains 15 residues. Germline CDR1 is SGHDT and CDR2 is YYEEEE. The CDR3: CASSFTSGVYNEQFF.